A single sample gave rise to the 15 T cell receptor beta chains below, sequenced in a study of blood T cells in healthy people across ages. The second PCR ran 7 to 11 cycles with a sample-barcoded 5' primer and J-beta primers. A single record per CDR3 protein comes from TCRdb applying MiXCR to the 5' RACE reads. The data contain around 1.7 million distinct CDR3 sequences, 28% of them singletons. Material for sequencing was blood. The receptor source for this set is a woman aged 25 to 39 in good health.

Regarding this clonotype: One end of the junction varies from germline; a read error may be responsible. The CDR3 DNA is TGCGCCGGCAGCCAAGATTGGCGTCCGGTCCCCACAGATACGCAGTATTTT. As protein: CAGSQDWRPVPTDTQYF. The V gene is TRBV4-1, the J gene TRBJ2-3, with no clear D. The CDR3 runs 17 residues. CDR1 is MGHRA and CDR2 is YSYEKL in the germline V gene.

On this clonotype: One junction end does not reproduce the germline sequence, and a read error may be involved. The chain combines TRBV10-2 with TRBJ2-5; unclear D gene. CDR3 length: 16 amino acids. Per germline, CDR1 WSHSY and CDR2 SAAADI. The CDR3 region has the DNA TGCGCCAACAGTGAGCCTGGACGGACCGTTCAAGAGACCCAGTACTTC. It yields the protein CANSEPGRTVQETQYF.

V usage is TRBV20-1 and J usage is TRBJ2-3; D is uncertain. With 6 bases removed from V and 1 base from J, the gap between germline ends came to 11 bases. Germline CDR1 is DFQATT and CDR2 is SNEGSKA (reference sequence). This CDR3 comprises 13 residues. In DNA, the CDR3 is TGCAGTGCCCAGCGAAGGGGCACAGATACGCAGTATTTT. It specifies CSAQRRGTDTQYF.

J is TRBJ2-1 and V is TRBV7-9; D is possibly TRBD2 (6 bases). This CDR3 has 14 residues. V lost 5 bases and J 5 bases, leaving 13 bases between the germline ends. Germline V lookup: CDR1 SEHNR, CDR2 FQNEAQ (reference sequence). The CDR3 coding sequence is TGTGCCAGCAGCCAAGGGTCTAGCGACAATGAGCAGTTCTTC. As protein: CASSQGSSDNEQFF.

The CDR3 sequence: CASSIPGSGELFF. For the CDR3, the DNA is TGTGCCAGCAGCATCCCGGGGAGCGGGGAGCTGTTTTTT. This chain connects TRBV5-4 to TRBJ2-2, with D possibly matching TRBD2 (5 bases). Deletions cut 4 bases from V and 7 bases from J, with 11 bases between. The CDR3 totals 13 residues. Germline V gene sequence: CDR1 SGHNT, CDR2 YYREEE (reference sequence). The full variable domain, in which reference TRBV5-4 and TRBJ2-2 provide the parts outside the CDR3, is ETGVTQSPTHLIKTRGQQVTLRCSSQSGHNTVSWYQQALGQGPQFIFQYYREEENGRGNFPPRFSGLQFPNYSSELNVNALELDDSALYLCASSIPGSGELFFGEGSRLTVL.

The chain is built from TRBV18 and TRBJ2-1; TRBD1 aligns across 10 bases. CDR1 is KGHSH, CDR2 LQKENI, per germline. V was pared by 2 bases and J by 7 bases, with 5 bases of the junction left unmatched. The CDR3 contains 15 residues. The CDR3 protein is CASSPRTGGANEQFF. The CDR3 coding sequence is TGTGCCAGCTCACCAAGGACAGGGGGGGCAAATGAGCAGTTCTTC. Variable domain in full (rest from reference TRBV18 and TRBJ2-1): NAGVMQNPRHLVRRRGQEARLRCSPMKGHSHVYWYRQLPEEGLKFMVYLQKENIIDESGMPKERFSAEFPKEGPSILRIQQVVRGDSAAYFCASSPRTGGANEQFFGPGTRLTVL.

The chain carries TRBV9 and TRBJ2-3; 7 nucleotides agree with TRBD2. The CDR3 sequence is 17 residues long. The V and J ends lost 0 bases and 4 bases, in that order; junction bases with no gene match: 11. CDR1 SGDLS and CDR2 YYNGEE come from the germline V gene. CDR3 protein: CASSVAFSSRGADTQYF. CDR3 DNA sequence: TGTGCCAGCAGCGTAGCTTTTTCGTCCCGGGGGGCAGATACGCAGTATTTT.

The chain couples TRBV5-1 to TRBJ2-6; D is possibly TRBD1 (5 bases). Trimming pared 0 bases from V and 1 base from J, leaving 14 bases between. Germline CDR1 reads SGHRS; CDR2 reads YFSETQ. The CDR3 totals 18 residues. Here the CDR3 reads CASSLGGRQSSGANVLTF. For the CDR3, the DNA is TGCGCCAGCAGCTTGGGGGGCAGACAGAGTTCTGGGGCCAACGTCCTGACTTTC. Variable domain in full (rest from reference TRBV5-1 and TRBJ2-6): KAGVTQTPRYLIKTRGQQVTLSCSPISGHRSVSWYQQTPGQGLQFLFEYFSETQRNKGNFPGRFSGRQFSNSRSEMNVSTLELGDSALYLCASSLGGRQSSGANVLTFGAGSRLTVL.

This clonotype was detected only a few times. The V and J genes are TRBV29-1 and TRBJ1-1; D is possibly TRBD1 (5 bases). The CDR3 runs 10 residues. Germline values: CDR1 SQVTM, CDR2 ANQGSEA. V was clipped by 7 bases and J by 8 bases, with 11 bases between them. CDR3 in amino acids: CSAYRQEAFF. In DNA form, the CDR3 reads TGCAGCGCATACAGGCAAGAAGCTTTCTTT.

This clonotype was seen many times. V and J are TRBV6-6 and TRBJ2-1; 10 bases map to TRBD2. The CDR3 sequence is 14 residues long. The trim removed 7 bases at V and 10 bases at J, leaving 10 bases unmatched. Germline V lookup: CDR1 MNHNY, CDR2 SVGAGI (reference sequence). CDR3 in DNA: TGTGCCAGCACCCCATGGACTAGCGGAGCCGAGCAGTTCTTC. Translation gives CASTPWTSGAEQFF.

This clonotype was counted a few times. CDR3 region: CASSSQTYGYTF. In nucleotides, the CDR3 is TGTGCCAGCAGTTCTCAAACTTATGGCTACACCTTC. V is TRBV28 and J is TRBJ1-2; the D is unclear. The length of the CDR3 is 12 residues. V shed 4 bases and J shed 5 bases, with 8 bases lying between them. Germline V gives CDR1 MDHEN, CDR2 SYDVKM.

There are a few counts of this clonotype. This chain connects TRBV10-3 to TRBJ2-5, with D perhaps TRBD1 (5 bases). V lost 0 bases and J lost 4, with 9 bases in between. Germline V gene sequence: CDR1 ENHRY, CDR2 SYGVKD. There are 14 residues in the CDR3. CDR3 region: CAISESTRGETQYF. The DNA of the CDR3 is TGTGCCATCAGTGAGTCAACAAGGGGAGAGACCCAGTACTTC.

With regard to this clonotype: A much larger clonotype is one base distant, so this may be a read error. The rearrangement links TRBV28 to TRBJ2-5, with TRBD2 matching 8 bases. CDR1 and CDR2 from the germline V gene are MDHEN and SYDVKM. This CDR3 region has 14 residues. The CDR3 loop reads CVSRPPGGSETQYF. As DNA, the CDR3 is TGTGTCAGCAGGCCGCCGGGGGGGTCAGAGACCCAGTACTTC. Full variable domain (remainder filled in from reference TRBV28 and TRBJ2-5): DVKVTQSSRYLVKRTGEKVFLECVQDMDHENMFWYRQDPGLGLRLIYFSYDVKMKEKGDIPEGYSVSREKKERFSLILESASTNQTSMYLCVSRPPGGSETQYFGPGTRLLVL.

The rearrangement uses TRBV7-2 and TRBJ2-1; 14 bases match TRBD2. This CDR3 has 15 amino acids. The V segment lost 8 bases and the J segment 8 bases; nucleotides outside the gene matches: 8. The germline gives CDR1 SGHTA, CDR2 FQGNSA. The CDR3, as DNA: TGTGCCAGCGGCACCGGGACTAGCGGGAGTCATGAGCAGTTCTTC. This translates into CASGTGTSGSHEQFF.

This clonotype was observed a few times. This rearrangement joins TRBV7-2 to TRBJ2-1, with D perhaps TRBD2 (6 bases). CDR1 and CDR2 (germline): SGHTA, FQGNSA. This CDR3 spans 13 amino acids. Trimming cost V 7 bases and J 12 bases, with 19 bases left between them. This CDR3 is CASTPLSGLPQFF. The CDR3 region has the DNA TGTGCCAGCACTCCCCTCTCAGGACTACCGCAGTTCTTC.